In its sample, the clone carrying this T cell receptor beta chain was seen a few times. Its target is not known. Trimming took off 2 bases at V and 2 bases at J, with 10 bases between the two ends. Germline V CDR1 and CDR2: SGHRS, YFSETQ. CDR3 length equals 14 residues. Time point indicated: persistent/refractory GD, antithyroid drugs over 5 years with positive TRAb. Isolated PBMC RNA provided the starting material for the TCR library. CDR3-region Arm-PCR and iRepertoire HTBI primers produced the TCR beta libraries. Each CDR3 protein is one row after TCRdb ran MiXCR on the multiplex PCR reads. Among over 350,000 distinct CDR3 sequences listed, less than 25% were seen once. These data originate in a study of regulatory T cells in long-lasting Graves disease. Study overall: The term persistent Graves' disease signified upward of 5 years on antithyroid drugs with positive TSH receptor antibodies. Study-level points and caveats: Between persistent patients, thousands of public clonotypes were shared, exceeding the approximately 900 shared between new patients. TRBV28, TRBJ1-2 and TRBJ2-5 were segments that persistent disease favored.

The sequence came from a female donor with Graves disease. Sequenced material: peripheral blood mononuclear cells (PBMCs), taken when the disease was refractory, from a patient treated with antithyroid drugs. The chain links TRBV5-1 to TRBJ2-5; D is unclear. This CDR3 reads CASSLGNRQETQYF. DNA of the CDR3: TGCGCCAGCAGCTTAGGGAATAGACAAGAGACCCAGTACTTC.